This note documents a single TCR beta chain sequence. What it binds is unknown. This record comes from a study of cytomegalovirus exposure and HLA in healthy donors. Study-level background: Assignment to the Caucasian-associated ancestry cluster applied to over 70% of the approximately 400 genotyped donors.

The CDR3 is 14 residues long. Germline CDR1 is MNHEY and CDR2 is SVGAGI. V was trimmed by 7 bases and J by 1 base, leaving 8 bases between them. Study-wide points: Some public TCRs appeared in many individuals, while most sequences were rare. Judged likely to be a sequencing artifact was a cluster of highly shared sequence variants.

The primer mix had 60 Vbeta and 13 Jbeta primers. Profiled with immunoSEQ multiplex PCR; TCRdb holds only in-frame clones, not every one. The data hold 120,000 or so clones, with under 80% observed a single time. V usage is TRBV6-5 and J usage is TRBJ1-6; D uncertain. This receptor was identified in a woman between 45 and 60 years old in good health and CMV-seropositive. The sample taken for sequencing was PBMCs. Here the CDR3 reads CASTEISYNSPLHF. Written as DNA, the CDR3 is TGTGCCAGCACTGAGATTTCCTATAATTCACCCCTCCACTTT.